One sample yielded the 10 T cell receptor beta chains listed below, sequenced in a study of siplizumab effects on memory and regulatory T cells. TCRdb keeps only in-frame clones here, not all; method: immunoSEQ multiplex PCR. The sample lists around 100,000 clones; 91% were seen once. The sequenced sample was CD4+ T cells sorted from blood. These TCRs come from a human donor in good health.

CDR3 amino acids: CASSLKGSGSGGPAYEQYF. As DNA, the CDR3 is TGTGCCAGCAGCTTAAAGGGGAGCGGGAGCGGGGGGCCTGCCTACGAGCAGTACTTC. This chain connects TRBV7-7 to TRBJ2-7, with 9 nucleotides matching TRBD2. J gave up 2 bases and V 2 bases, and 16 bases lay outside the gene matches. Germline CDR1 and CDR2: SSHAT and FNYEAQ (reference sequence). The CDR3 consists of 19 residues.

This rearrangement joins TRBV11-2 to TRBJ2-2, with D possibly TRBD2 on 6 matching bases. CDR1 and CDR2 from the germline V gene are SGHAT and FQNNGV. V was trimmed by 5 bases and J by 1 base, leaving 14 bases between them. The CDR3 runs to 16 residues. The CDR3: CASSQTVRGNTGELFF. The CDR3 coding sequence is TGTGCCAGCAGCCAAACGGTGCGGGGGAACACCGGGGAGCTGTTTTTT.

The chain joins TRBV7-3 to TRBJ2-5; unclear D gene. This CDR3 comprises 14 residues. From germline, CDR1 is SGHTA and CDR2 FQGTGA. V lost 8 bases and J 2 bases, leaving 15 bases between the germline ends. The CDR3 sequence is CASHYLWVQETQYF. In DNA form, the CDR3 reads TGTGCCAGCCATTACCTTTGGGTTCAAGAGACCCAGTACTTC.

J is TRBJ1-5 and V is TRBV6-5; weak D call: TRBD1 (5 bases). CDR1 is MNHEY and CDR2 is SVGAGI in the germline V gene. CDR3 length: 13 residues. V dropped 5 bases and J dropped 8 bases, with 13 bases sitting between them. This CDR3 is CASSDGGTEPQHF. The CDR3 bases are TGTGCCAGCAGTGACGGGGGGACGGAGCCCCAGCATTTT.

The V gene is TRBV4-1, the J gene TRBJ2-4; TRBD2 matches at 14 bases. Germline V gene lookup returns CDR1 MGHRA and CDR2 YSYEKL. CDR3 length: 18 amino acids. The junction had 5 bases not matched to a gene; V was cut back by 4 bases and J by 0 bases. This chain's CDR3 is CASSLGLAGGLAKNIQYF. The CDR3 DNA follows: TGCGCCAGCAGCCTTGGACTAGCGGGGGGATTAGCCAAAAACATTCAGTACTTC.

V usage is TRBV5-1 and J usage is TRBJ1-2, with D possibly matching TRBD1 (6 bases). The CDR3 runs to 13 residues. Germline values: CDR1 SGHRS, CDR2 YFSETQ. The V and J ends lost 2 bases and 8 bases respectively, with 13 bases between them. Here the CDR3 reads CASSFDRSRGYTF. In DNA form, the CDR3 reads TGCGCCAGCAGCTTTGACAGGTCCCGCGGCTACACCTTC.

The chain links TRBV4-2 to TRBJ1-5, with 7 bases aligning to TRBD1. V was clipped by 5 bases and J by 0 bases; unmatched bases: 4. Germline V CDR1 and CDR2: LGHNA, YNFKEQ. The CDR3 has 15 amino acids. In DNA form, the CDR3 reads TGTGCCAGCAGCGGGGACAGATCTAGCAATCAGCCCCAGCATTTT. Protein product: CASSGDRSSNQPQHF.

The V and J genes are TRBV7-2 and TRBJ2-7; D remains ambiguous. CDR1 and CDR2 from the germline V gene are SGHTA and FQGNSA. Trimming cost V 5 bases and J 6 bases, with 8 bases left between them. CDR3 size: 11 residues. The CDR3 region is CASSPAVEQYF. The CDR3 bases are TGTGCCAGCAGCCCGGCGGTCGAGCAGTACTTC.

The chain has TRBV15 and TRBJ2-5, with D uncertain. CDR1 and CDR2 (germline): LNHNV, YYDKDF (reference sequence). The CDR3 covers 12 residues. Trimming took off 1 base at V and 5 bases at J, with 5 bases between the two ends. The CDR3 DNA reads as TGTGCCACCAGCAGAGTTGGCGAGACCCAGTACTTC. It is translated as CATSRVGETQYF.

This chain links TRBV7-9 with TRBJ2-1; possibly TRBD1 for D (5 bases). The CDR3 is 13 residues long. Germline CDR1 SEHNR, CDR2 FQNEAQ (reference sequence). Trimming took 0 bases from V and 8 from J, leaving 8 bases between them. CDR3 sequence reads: CASSLAGVDEQFF. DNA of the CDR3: TGTGCCAGCAGCTTAGCAGGGGTCGATGAGCAGTTCTTC.